The source of this TCR beta chain is a study of CD8 T cells in Susac syndrome. In blood CD8+ and CD4+ T cells, TCR beta underwent sequencing. The multiple sclerosis controls, all treatment-naive patients, had relapsing-remitting disease that was stable or active. An amount of RNA that ranged from roughly 0.5 to 1 ug was reverse transcribed with random hexamers. The immunoSEQ assay covered 54 Vbeta and 13 Jbeta segments for CDR3. From the immunoSEQ multiplex PCR reads, TCRdb called clonotypes with MiXCR, one entry per CDR3 protein. Here the sample spans approximately 300,000 distinct CDR3 sequences, 75% to 90% being singletons. The CDR3 spans 16 residues. Trimming removed 4 bases from V and 0 bases from J, with 13 bases in between.

Sequenced input: CD8+ T cells from PBMCs. The TCR sequence derives from a human donor with multiple sclerosis. The J gene is TRBJ2-1, the V gene TRBV23-1, with D possibly being TRBD1 (5 bases). TRBV23-1 is identified as an open reading frame with a role that is uncertain. Written as DNA, the CDR3 is TGCGCCAGCAGTCGAAGGGGTGAGAGCTCCTACAATGAGCAGTTCTTC. Its protein product is CASSRRGESSYNEQFF.